A selection of T cell receptor beta chains follows, all from one sample in a study of HIV-infected patients and healthy controls. TCRdb reanalysed the 5' RACE reads using MiXCR and keeps one entry per CDR3 protein. The sample carries about 15,000 distinct CDR3 sequences, roughly 12% recorded once. The sample here was blood, taken during antiretroviral therapy. The receptors here all came from an adult with HIV infection. The donor label of this sample is uncertain. CDR3s include the opening cysteine and the closing phenylalanine or tryptophan.

TRBV29-1 | CSVGQGDNQPQHF
TRBV29-1 | CSVTGTSLYNEQFF
TRBV7-2 | CASSSRGGGAEEQFF
TRBV3-1 | CASSQRGTRETQYF
TRBV2 | CASKGDSETQYF
TRBV29-1 | CSVDTTAAYNEQFF
TRBV10-2 | CASSESTKGSGQWNSPLHF
TRBV28 | CASSSAGGQGNEQFF
TRBV12-3/TRBV12-4 | CASSIRQGAGDEQFF
TRBV18 | CASSPSPPGTEAFF
TRBV11-2 | CASSGQTTDTQYF
TRBV11-2 | CASSSPGGQYYNSPLHF
TRBV12-3/TRBV12-4 | CASSLASYEQYF
TRBV6-6 | CASSHGGSGANVLTF
TRBV10-3 | CAISGYSLSGNTIYF
TRBV15 | CATSRDRRYNEQFF
TRBV10-3 | CAISRDEGYEQYF
TRBV30 | CAWSPILRDSRKQFNQPQHF
TRBV19 | CASSIEAGTSVYNEQFF
TRBV28 | CASSLSGDRVQPQHF
TRBV18 | CVSSLGNGNQPQHF
TRBV11-2 | CASSSLAGSLSGELFF
TRBV11-2 | CASSSAYVRGYYEQFF
TRBV7-9 | CASSSAFKTSGPSYNEQFF
TRBV20-1 | CSARGTAQATQYF
TRBV7-2 | CASTPGGFRTGELFF
TRBV5-1 | CASSLASGDSINQPQHF
TRBV19 | CASSFGDSQSYEQYF